This TCR beta chain was sequenced for a study of shared clonotypes between healthy human individuals (TCRdb year 2020). The study in broad terms: Three men and a couple of women, aged 18 to 49 years, made up the cohort. Each donor's leukapheresis produced roughly between about 0.85 and 10 billion PBMCs. To increase sequencing depth and limit assay-specific biases, TCR repertoire library preparation and sequencing were carried out by different laboratories using diverse techniques. Per donor, three plates each were used for CD4 naive and CD4 memory, two for CD8 naive, and one for CD8 memory. To estimate repertoire size and how much clonotype sharing occurs between individuals, the study deeply sequenced the blood TCR repertoires of a handful of healthy adults.

The donors were healthy, HIV-negative adults who had no recently reported acute infections or vaccinations. Only Caucasian adults living in Nashville, Tennessee, USA were represented among the donors. Magnetic negative selection was used to enrich CD4+ T cells, after which naive cells were positively selected on CD45RA and the negative fraction became the memory subset. After blood collection by leukapheresis, PBMCs were isolated using Ficoll-Histopaque density gradient centrifugation and then cryopreserved in the vapor phase of liquid nitrogen. Purity and quantity of every magnetically sorted T cell population were checked by analytical flow cytometry. Each sorted fraction had its genomic DNA isolated and then quantified by UV absorbance on a Nanodrop 2000c. From V the trimming removes 11 bases and from J it removes 5 bases, while the gene matches leave 17 bases of the junction unaccounted for. Looking up the germline V gene yields CDR1 ENHRY and CDR2 SYGVKD. Its CDR3 holds 16 amino acids, cysteine through phenylalanine. Kept here is only the CDR3 DNA, which spans 48 bases and is read in frame from base 1.

What the work shows at the level of the full study, not this receptor alone: Because the study included a small number of donors, the genetic and exposure-history diversity represented was limited. Sampling was restricted to blood, and TCR repertoires in tissue are likely to differ from TCR repertoires in blood. Based on pairwise subsampling, the degree of clonotype sharing among donors was expected to be affected by sequencing depth. Sharing across a few donors was observed for approximately 4.6% of naive CD4, less than 4% of naive CD8, about 2.5% of memory CD4, and roughly 0.4% of memory CD8 clonotypes. Incomplete sequencing was indicated by rarefaction of sorted-subset datasets, despite the large sequencing depth. Clonotypes shared by all four sorted-subset donors showed higher generation probabilities than non-shared clonotypes. Naive subsets generally had larger estimated clonotype richness than memory subsets.

To note about this clone: The antigen it binds to is not known. Base qualities are not provided; no much larger clone lies one nucleotide away.

Using the deep immunoSEQ assay, TCR CDR3 regions were amplified from genomic DNA by multiplex PCR. Extracted genomic DNA from each cell subset was spread evenly across all wells of several immunoSEQ 96-well plates, with each plate serving as a replicate. For sorted subsets, roughly 0.2 ug genomic DNA, equal to 30,000 or so T cell genomes, was loaded into each replicate PCR. Purified libraries were measured with a Qubit 3.0 fluorometer, size-checked on a Bioanalyzer 2100, and measured again with the KAPA Library Quantification kit. Every immunoSEQ 96-well plate was sequenced on a separate single-read 150-cycle Illumina NextSeq 550 flow cell. Regarding the original processing steps: Because the immunoSEQ output held only junctional sequences and lacked quality scores, the filtering could not match the filtering applied to full-length reads. To assign V/J genes and CDR3, sequences were annotated against IMGT germline references using PyIR, a Python wrapper for IgBLAST v1.9. Reads were removed for weak V/J assignments (E-value above 1e-6), missing CDR3, stop codons, out-of-frame junctions, or ambiguous translated residues. V3J clonotypes were defined as sequences sharing an identical inferred V gene, J gene, and CDR3 amino acid sequence. The percentage overlap between two repertoires was calculated by dividing the number of shared unique clonotypes by the size of the smaller repertoire. Three approaches were used to assess repertoire richness: RTK rarefaction, the Chao1 estimator, and Recon v2.1 estimates of unobserved clonotypes. Generation probabilities were computed with OLGA for all TCRbeta clonotypes obtained by the gDNA method from several donors. As stored in TCRdb, this immuneACCESS dataset retains in-frame rearrangements with V and J assigned. A fraction of the clones does not appear; measured against another copy, unresolved V genes explain less than half of the discrepancy, and the remainder lacks a known reason. That table supplies the V and J calls and clone size; D and trimming were determined from the DNA. The sample contains roughly 1,500,000 clones, about 98.5% of them found a single time. In total, the top ten clones hold about 0.34% of the sample.

This receptor chain uses TRBV10-3 and TRBJ2-5; TRBD1 fits 10 bases in the junction. This TCR came from a man between 25 and 39 years old in good health. Sequenced material: naive CD4+ T cells sorted from blood. The sample's cell subset or site label, in plain terms: CD45RA+ positively selected. For the CDR3, the sequence is CAVRPIGTGVEETQYF. The DNA sequence is TGTGCCGTCCGCCCGATAGGGACAGGGGTAGAGGAGACCCAGTACTTC.